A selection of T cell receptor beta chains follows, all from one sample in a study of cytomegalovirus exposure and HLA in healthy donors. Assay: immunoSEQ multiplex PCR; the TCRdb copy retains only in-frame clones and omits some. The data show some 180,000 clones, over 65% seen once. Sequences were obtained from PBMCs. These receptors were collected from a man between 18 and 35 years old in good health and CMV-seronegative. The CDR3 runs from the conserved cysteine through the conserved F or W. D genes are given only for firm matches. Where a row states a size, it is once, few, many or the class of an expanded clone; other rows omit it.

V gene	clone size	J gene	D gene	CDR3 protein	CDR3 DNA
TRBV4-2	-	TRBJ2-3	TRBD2	CASSQERAGGPADTQYF	TGTGCCAGCAGCCAAGAAAGAGCGGGGGGGCCCGCAGATACGCAGTATTTT
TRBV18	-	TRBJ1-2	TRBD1	CASSRATVGQGASGYTF	TGTGCCAGCTCACGCGCGACCGTCGGACAGGGGGCCAGTGGCTACACCTTC
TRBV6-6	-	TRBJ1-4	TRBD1	CATQGAQGKLFF	TGTGCCACCCAGGGGGCGCAGGGAAAACTGTTTTTT
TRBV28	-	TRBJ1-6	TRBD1	CASSLDRGGDSPLHF	TGTGCCAGCAGTTTAGACAGGGGAGGTGATTCACCCCTCCACTTT
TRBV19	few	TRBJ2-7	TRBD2	CASSPSRWGGEQYF	TGTGCCAGTAGTCCATCCAGATGGGGGGGCGAGCAGTACTTC
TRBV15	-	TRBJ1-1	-	CATSREAGRGVNTEAFF	TGTGCCACCAGCAGAGAAGCAGGCCGGGGGGTCAACACTGAAGCTTTCTTT
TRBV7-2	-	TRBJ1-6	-	CASSRALRTLRPYNSPLHF	TGTGCCAGCAGTCGGGCCCTTAGGACTCTCAGGCCCTATAATTCACCCCTCCACTTT
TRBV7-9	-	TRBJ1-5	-	CASSLGQGYQPQHF	TGTGCCAGCAGCTTAGGCCAGGGGTATCAGCCCCAGCATTTT
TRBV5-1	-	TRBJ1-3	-	CASSPQSRAKNTIYF	TGCGCCAGCAGCCCACAATCCAGGGCGAAAAACACCATATATTTT
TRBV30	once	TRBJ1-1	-	CAWTRGTNTEAFF	TGTGCCTGGACCAGGGGAACGAACACTGAAGCTTTCTTT
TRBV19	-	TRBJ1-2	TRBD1	CASSTAGVDRGLGYTF	TGTGCCAGTAGTACCGCCGGAGTGGACAGGGGGCTTGGCTACACCTTC
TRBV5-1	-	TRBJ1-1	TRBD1	CASRPGQGNTEAFF	TGCGCCAGCAGGCCGGGACAGGGGAACACTGAAGCTTTCTTT
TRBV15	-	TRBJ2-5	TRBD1	CATSDRGKETQYF	TGTGCCACGAGTGACAGGGGCAAAGAGACCCAGTACTTC
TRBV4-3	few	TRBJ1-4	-	CASSYVKQGMNEKLFF	TGCGCCAGCAGCTACGTCAAACAGGGAATGAATGAAAAACTGTTTTTT
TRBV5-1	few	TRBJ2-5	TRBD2	CASSLEGGGRETQYF	TGCGCCAGCAGCTTGGAAGGCGGGGGTAGGGAGACCCAGTACTTC
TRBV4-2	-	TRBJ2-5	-	CASSQALGHETQYF	TGTGCCAGCAGCCAAGCACTAGGCCATGAGACCCAGTACTTC
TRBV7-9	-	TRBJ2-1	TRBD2	CAINLAGQQFF	TGTGCCATAAATCTAGCGGGTCAGCAGTTCTTC
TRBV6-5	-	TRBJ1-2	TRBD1	CASSEQGAYGYTF	TGTGCCAGCAGCGAACAGGGGGCCTATGGCTACACCTTC
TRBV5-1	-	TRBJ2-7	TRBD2	CASSSLAGVDQQYF	TGCGCCAGCAGCTCTCTAGCGGGAGTCGACCAGCAGTACTTC
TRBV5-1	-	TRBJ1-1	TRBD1	CASSLGDRETEAFF	TGCGCCAGCAGCTTGGGAGACAGGGAAACTGAAGCTTTCTTT
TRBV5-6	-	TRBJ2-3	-	CASCPSGTDTQYF	TGTGCCAGCTGCCCCTCGGGCACAGATACGCAGTATTTT
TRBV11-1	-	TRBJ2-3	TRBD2	CASSPSGRADGADTQYF	TGTGCCAGCAGCCCTAGCGGGAGGGCCGATGGAGCAGATACGCAGTATTTT